A selection of T cell receptor beta chains follows, all from one sample in a study of siplizumab effects on memory and regulatory T cells. Libraries were prepared by immunoSEQ multiplex PCR; TCRdb keeps only in-frame clonotypes and omits some of them. The sample records about 100,000 clones, 85% to 95% being singletons. The sequencing sample was made of non-Treg CD4+ T cells sorted from blood. The receptor set was obtained from a human donor in good health. CDR3s include the opening cysteine and the closing phenylalanine or tryptophan. The D gene is left open where the match is weak. Clone size is given for some rows only: seen once, a few or many times, or a class if the clone is expanded.

D gene	V gene	clone size	J gene	CDR3 protein	CDR3 DNA
NA	TRBV19	NA	TRBJ2-3	CASSIDTRTDTQYF	TGTGCCAGTAGTATAGACACTCGCACAGATACGCAGTATTTT
NA	TRBV6-6	NA	TRBJ2-1	CASSYFDEQFF	TGTGCCAGCAGTTACTTCGATGAGCAGTTCTTC
NA	TRBV11-2	once	TRBJ1-1	CASSHGQRMNTEAFF	TGTGCCAGCAGCCACGGACAGAGAATGAACACTGAAGCTTTCTTT
NA	TRBV12-5	once	TRBJ1-5	CASGLANQPQHF	TGTGCTAGTGGTTTGGCAAATCAGCCCCAGCATTTT
NA	TRBV30	once	TRBJ2-1	CAWSVVYNEQFF	TGTGCCTGGAGTGTAGTATACAATGAGCAGTTCTTC
TRBD1	TRBV5-1	NA	TRBJ2-1	CASSLGSLRDRGSGEQFF	TGCGCCAGCAGCTTGGGTAGTTTACGGGACAGGGGCTCGGGTGAGCAGTTCTTC
TRBD1	TRBV5-1	NA	TRBJ1-3	CASSRDSSGNTIYF	TGCGCCAGCAGCCGGGACAGCTCTGGAAACACCATATATTTT
TRBD1	TRBV9	NA	TRBJ2-1	CASSAEILDRAHEQFF	TGTGCCAGCAGCGCCGAAATACTGGACAGGGCCCATGAGCAGTTCTTC
TRBD2	TRBV28	NA	TRBJ2-1	CATQGATSGRNEQFF	TGTGCCACCCAGGGGGCTACTAGCGGGAGGAATGAGCAGTTCTTC
NA	TRBV6-5	NA	TRBJ1-6	CASSYWQGRANSPLHF	TGTGCCAGCAGTTACTGGCAAGGCAGGGCTAATTCACCCCTCCACTTT
NA	TRBV7-3	NA	TRBJ2-3	CASSLTGSDTQYF	TGTGCCAGCAGCTTAACCGGGTCAGATACGCAGTATTTT
NA	TRBV7-3	NA	TRBJ1-1	CASSLTKGNTEAFF	TGTGCCAGCAGCTTAACGAAAGGGAACACTGAAGCTTTCTTT
NA	TRBV6-4	NA	TRBJ2-1	CASSVQVGGGVNEQFF	TGTGCCAGCAGTGTACAAGTGGGAGGGGGTGTCAATGAGCAGTTCTTC
TRBD1	TRBV5-1	NA	TRBJ2-1	CASSLAGQGTYNEQFF	TGCGCCAGCAGCTTGGCGGGACAGGGGACCTACAATGAGCAGTTCTTC
NA	TRBV19	NA	TRBJ1-1	CASSIGSEAFF	TGTGCCAGTAGTATAGGGTCTGAAGCTTTCTTT
NA	TRBV7-2	NA	TRBJ2-3	CASSLPLGVFPDTQYF	TGTGCCAGCAGCTTACCTCTCGGGGTATTCCCAGATACGCAGTATTTT
NA	TRBV28	NA	TRBJ1-5	CASSWDKPQHF	TGTGCCAGCAGTTGGGACAAGCCCCAGCATTTT
TRBD1	TRBV18	NA	TRBJ2-1	CASSPNTGGTYNEQFF	TGTGCCAGCTCACCAAATACAGGGGGAACCTACAATGAGCAGTTCTTC
NA	TRBV5-1	NA	TRBJ2-3	CASSLVMITDTQYF	TGCGCCAGCAGCTTGGTAATGATCACAGATACGCAGTATTTT
NA	TRBV10-3	NA	TRBJ1-2	CAISERTDYGYTF	TGTGCCATCAGTGAGAGGACAGACTATGGCTACACCTTC
TRBD1	TRBV29-1	NA	TRBJ1-1	CSVETGGLTEAFF	TGCAGCGTTGAAACAGGGGGCTTAACTGAAGCTTTCTTT
TRBD1	TRBV19	NA	TRBJ1-1	CASTSRGHPNTEAFF	TGTGCCAGTACCTCGAGGGGGCACCCGAACACTGAAGCTTTCTTT
TRBD1	TRBV6-1	few	TRBJ2-7	CASSRDRSSYEQYF	TGTGCCAGCAGCCGGGACAGAAGCTCCTACGAGCAGTACTTC
TRBD1	TRBV5-1	NA	TRBJ2-7	CASSGQGAKYEQYF	TGCGCCAGCAGCGGACAGGGGGCTAAGTACGAGCAGTACTTC
TRBD2	TRBV18	NA	TRBJ2-7	CASSPRGLAGGLDEQYF	TGTGCCAGCTCACCAAGGGGACTAGCGGGAGGGCTCGACGAGCAGTACTTC
TRBD2	TRBV30	NA	TRBJ2-2	CAWSSGGPAGELFF	TGTGCCTGGAGTTCGGGAGGGCCTGCCGGGGAGCTGTTTTTT
TRBD2	TRBV12-5	NA	TRBJ2-1	CASGPPGLAGPNEQFF	TGTGCTAGTGGTCCCCCGGGACTAGCGGGTCCGAATGAGCAGTTCTTC
TRBD2	TRBV6-4	NA	TRBJ2-7	CASSDELAALTYEQYF	TGTGCCAGCAGTGACGAACTAGCGGCTCTCACCTACGAGCAGTACTTC
TRBD1	TRBV6-5	NA	TRBJ2-3	CASRNPGTGADTQYF	TGTGCCAGCAGAAATCCCGGGACAGGCGCAGATACGCAGTATTTT
NA	TRBV5-1	NA	TRBJ1-3	CASSLTGSGNTIYF	TGCGCCAGCAGCTTGACGGGCTCTGGAAACACCATATATTTT
TRBD2	TRBV5-1	NA	TRBJ2-7	CASSTQSGLAGVGYEQYF	TGCGCCAGCAGCACCCAGAGCGGGCTAGCGGGGGTGGGCTACGAGCAGTACTTC
NA	TRBV18	NA	TRBJ2-7	CASSPPGTARGEQYF	TGTGCCAGCTCACCACCCGGGACGGCTAGGGGAGAGCAGTACTTC
TRBD1	TRBV11-3	NA	TRBJ1-1	CASSSGQAEAFF	TGTGCCAGCAGCTCCGGACAGGCTGAAGCTTTCTTT
TRBD2	TRBV11-2	NA	TRBJ2-5	CASSLGALAGGIGETQYF	TGTGCCAGCAGCTTAGGAGCCCTAGCGGGAGGGATTGGAGAGACCCAGTACTTC
TRBD2	TRBV5-1	NA	TRBJ2-3	CASSLEAGGSTDTQYF	TGCGCCAGCAGCTTGGAGGCGGGAGGGTCCACAGATACGCAGTATTTT
NA	TRBV6-5	NA	TRBJ2-7	CASSPPGSVYEQYF	TGTGCCAGCAGTCCCCCGGGGTCTGTCTACGAGCAGTACTTC
NA	TRBV6-5	NA	TRBJ2-7	CASGPQGPHEQYF	TGTGCCAGCGGTCCCCAGGGGCCCCACGAGCAGTACTTC
NA	TRBV21-1	once	TRBJ1-5	CASSNPLNRDSFRQPQHF	TGTGCCAGCAGCAACCCCCTAAACAGGGATAGCTTCCGACAGCCCCAGCATTTT
NA	TRBV29-1	NA	TRBJ2-7	CSVALTGAYEQYF	TGCAGCGTTGCTTTGACGGGAGCCTACGAGCAGTACTTC
NA	TRBV18	NA	TRBJ2-7	CASSPLGSSYEQYF	TGTGCCAGCTCACCACTCGGGAGCTCCTACGAGCAGTACTTC
NA	TRBV4-1	NA	TRBJ2-7	CASSQDGVLVGSYEQYF	TGCGCCAGCAGCCAAGATGGGGTCCTAGTTGGCTCCTACGAGCAGTACTTC
NA	TRBV6-7	NA	TRBJ2-4	CASRCPERTEIAKNIQYF	TGTGCCAGCAGGTGCCCAGAGCGAACCGAAATAGCCAAAAACATTCAGTACTTC
NA	TRBV10-3	NA	TRBJ1-2	CAISESGRGSTNYGYTF	TGTGCCATCAGTGAGTCAGGGCGGGGAAGTACTAACTATGGCTACACCTTC
NA	TRBV21-1	NA	TRBJ1-1	CASSKEGGPGSVTEAFF	TGTGCCAGCAGCAAAGAAGGGGGGCCAGGTAGTGTCACTGAAGCTTTCTTT
NA	TRBV6-5	NA	TRBJ1-2	CASTGQGDYGYTF	TGTGCCAGCACGGGTCAGGGAGACTATGGCTACACCTTC
TRBD1	TRBV18	once	TRBJ1-2	CASSFGTVEPYGYTF	TGTGCCAGCTCGTTTGGGACAGTGGAACCCTATGGCTACACCTTC
NA	TRBV30	NA	TRBJ2-7	CAANGAMNYEQYF	TGTGCCGCTAACGGGGCTATGAACTACGAGCAGTACTTC
TRBD2	TRBV4-1	NA	TRBJ2-5	CASSQDEGGLAETQYF	TGCGCCAGCAGCCAAGATGAGGGGGGACTAGCAGAGACCCAGTACTTC
NA	TRBV7-8	NA	TRBJ2-7	CASSTQGRDEQYF	TGTGCCAGCAGCACCCAGGGGCGGGACGAGCAGTACTTC
NA	TRBV10-1	NA	TRBJ2-5	CASSESLARQETQYF	TGCGCCAGCAGTGAGTCGTTGGCCAGGCAAGAGACCCAGTACTTC
TRBD1	TRBV5-1	once	TRBJ1-1	CASSLGFGQGRTEAFF	TGCGCCAGCAGCTTGGGCTTCGGACAGGGACGCACTGAAGCTTTCTTT
TRBD2	TRBV7-9	NA	TRBJ2-3	CASSLWASGGTDTQYF	TGTGCCAGCAGCTTATGGGCTAGCGGGGGCACAGATACGCAGTATTTT
NA	TRBV7-2	NA	TRBJ1-5	CASSLEAGADQPQHF	TGTGCCAGCAGCTTAGAGGCAGGGGCTGATCAGCCCCAGCATTTT
TRBD1	TRBV28	NA	TRBJ2-3	CASIQGDTDTQYF	TGTGCCAGCATCCAGGGGGACACAGATACGCAGTATTTT
NA	TRBV7-9	NA	TRBJ1-5	CASSPSGDQPQHF	TGTGCCAGCAGCCCTAGTGGGGATCAGCCCCAGCATTTT